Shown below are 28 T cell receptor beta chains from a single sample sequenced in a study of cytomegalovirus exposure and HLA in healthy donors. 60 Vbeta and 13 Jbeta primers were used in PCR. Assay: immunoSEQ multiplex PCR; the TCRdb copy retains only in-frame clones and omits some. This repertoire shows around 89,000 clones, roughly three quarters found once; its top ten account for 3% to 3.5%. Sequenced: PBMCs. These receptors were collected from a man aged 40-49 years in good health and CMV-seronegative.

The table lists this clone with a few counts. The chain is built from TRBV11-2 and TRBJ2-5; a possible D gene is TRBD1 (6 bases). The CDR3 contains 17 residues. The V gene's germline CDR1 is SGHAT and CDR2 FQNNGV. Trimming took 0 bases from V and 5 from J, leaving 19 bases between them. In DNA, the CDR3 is TGTGCCAGCAGCTTAGACGGCTGGGGGCCAGGCTGGGAGACCCAGTACTTC. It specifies CASSLDGWGPGWETQYF.

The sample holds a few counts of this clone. The CDR3 nucleotides read TGTGCCAGCAGTCTACTAGCGGGGGAAGTTGATACGCAGTATTTT. Encoded protein: CASSLLAGEVDTQYF. The chain uses TRBV6-1 and TRBJ2-3; 11 nucleotides agree with TRBD2. V lost 5 bases, J lost 6 bases, and 7 bases stayed unmatched. In germline, CDR1 is MNHNS, CDR2 SASEGT. CDR3 size: 15 residues.

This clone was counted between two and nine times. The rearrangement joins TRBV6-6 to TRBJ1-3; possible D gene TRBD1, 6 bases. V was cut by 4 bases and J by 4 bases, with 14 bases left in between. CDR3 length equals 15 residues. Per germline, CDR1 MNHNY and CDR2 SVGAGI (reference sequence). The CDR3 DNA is TGTGCCAGCAGTTCGCGTTGGGGGGGCGGAAACACCATATATTTT. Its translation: CASSSRWGGGNTIYF.

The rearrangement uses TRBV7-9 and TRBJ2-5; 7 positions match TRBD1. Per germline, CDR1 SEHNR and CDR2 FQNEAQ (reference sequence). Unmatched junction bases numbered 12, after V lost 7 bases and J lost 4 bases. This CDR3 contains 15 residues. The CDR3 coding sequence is TGTGCCAGCATCCCTAGGGGCAGGGGGTTAGAGACCCAGTACTTC. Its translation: CASIPRGRGLETQYF.

The CDR3 DNA reads TGTGCCAGCAGCTTGGGAGCTAGCGGGGGGGCCAATGAGCAGTTCTTC. It is translated as CASSLGASGGANEQFF. The chain recombines TRBV5-6 with TRBJ2-1; 12 bases map to TRBD2. This CDR3 has 16 residues. Germline trimming cut 0 bases from V and 6 bases from J; bases unmatched to any gene: 4. Germline-derived CDR1 and CDR2 are SGHDT and YYEEEE.

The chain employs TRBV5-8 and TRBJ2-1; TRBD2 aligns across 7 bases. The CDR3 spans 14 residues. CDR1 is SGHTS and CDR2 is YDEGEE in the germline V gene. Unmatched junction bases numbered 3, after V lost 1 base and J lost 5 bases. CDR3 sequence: CASSLWGGDNEQFF. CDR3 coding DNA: TGTGCCAGCAGCTTGTGGGGGGGAGACAATGAGCAGTTCTTC.

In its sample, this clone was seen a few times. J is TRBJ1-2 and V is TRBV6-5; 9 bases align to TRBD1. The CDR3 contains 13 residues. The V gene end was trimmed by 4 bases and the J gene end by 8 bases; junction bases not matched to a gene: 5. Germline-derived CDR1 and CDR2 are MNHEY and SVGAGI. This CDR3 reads CASSLQGARGYTF. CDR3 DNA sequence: TGTGCCAGCAGTTTACAGGGGGCGCGCGGCTACACCTTC.

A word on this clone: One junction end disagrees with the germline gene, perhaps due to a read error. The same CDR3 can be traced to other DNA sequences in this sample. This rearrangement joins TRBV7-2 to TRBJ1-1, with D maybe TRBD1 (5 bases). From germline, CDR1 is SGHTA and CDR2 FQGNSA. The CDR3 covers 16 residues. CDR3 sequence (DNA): TGTGCCAGCAGCCTCCGGAGGTTCAGGGCGGGAACTGAAGCCTTCTTT. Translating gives CASSLRRFRAGTEAFF. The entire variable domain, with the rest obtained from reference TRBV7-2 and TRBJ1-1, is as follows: GAGVSQSPSNKVTEKGKDVELRCDPISGHTALYWYRQSLGQGLEFLIYFQGNSAPDKSGLPSDRFSAERTGGSVSTLTIQRTQQEDSAVYLCASSLRRFRAGTEAFFGQGTRLTVV.

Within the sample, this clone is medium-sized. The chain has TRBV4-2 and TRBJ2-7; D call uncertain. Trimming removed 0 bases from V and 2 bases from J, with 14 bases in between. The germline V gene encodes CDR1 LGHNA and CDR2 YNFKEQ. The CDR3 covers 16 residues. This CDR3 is CASSQDPLADTYEQYF. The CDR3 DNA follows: TGTGCCAGCAGCCAAGACCCCCTGGCAGACACCTACGAGCAGTACTTC.

The DNA for the CDR3 is TGTGCCAGCAGTCCCGCGGGGGCGAACACCGGGGAGCTGTTTTTT. This gives the protein CASSPAGANTGELFF. The chain has TRBV6-5 and TRBJ2-2; 7 nucleotides agree with TRBD2. CDR1 MNHEY and CDR2 SVGAGI come from the germline V gene. The V gene end was trimmed by 5 bases and the J gene end by 0 bases; junction bases not matched to a gene: 3. The CDR3 loop spans 15 amino acids.

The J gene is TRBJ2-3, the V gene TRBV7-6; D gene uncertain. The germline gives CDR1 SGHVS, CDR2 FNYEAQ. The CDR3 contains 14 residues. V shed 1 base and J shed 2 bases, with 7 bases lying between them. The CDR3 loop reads CASSLVQITDTQYF. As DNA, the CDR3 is TGTGCCAGCAGCTTAGTGCAGATCACAGATACGCAGTATTTT.

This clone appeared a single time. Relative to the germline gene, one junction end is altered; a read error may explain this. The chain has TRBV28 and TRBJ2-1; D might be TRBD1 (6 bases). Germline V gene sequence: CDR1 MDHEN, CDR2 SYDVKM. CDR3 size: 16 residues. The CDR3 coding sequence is TGTGCCAGCAGTCTATGGACAGAGTGGTCCTACAATGAGCAGTTCTTC. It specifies CASSLWTEWSYNEQFF. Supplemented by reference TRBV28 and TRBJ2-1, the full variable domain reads DVKVTQSSRYLVKRTGEKVFLECVQDMDHENMFWYRQDPGLGLRLIYFSYDVKMKEKGDIPEGYSVSREKKERFSLILESASTNQTSMYLCASSLWTEWSYNEQFFGPGTRLTVL.

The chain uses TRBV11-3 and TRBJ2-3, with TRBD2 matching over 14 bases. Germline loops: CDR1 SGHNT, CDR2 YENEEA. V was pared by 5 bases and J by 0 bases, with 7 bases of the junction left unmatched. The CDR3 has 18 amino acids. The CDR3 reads CASSLRLAGGSSTDTQYF. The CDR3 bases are TGTGCCAGCAGCCTGAGACTAGCGGGGGGGTCTAGCACAGATACGCAGTATTTT.

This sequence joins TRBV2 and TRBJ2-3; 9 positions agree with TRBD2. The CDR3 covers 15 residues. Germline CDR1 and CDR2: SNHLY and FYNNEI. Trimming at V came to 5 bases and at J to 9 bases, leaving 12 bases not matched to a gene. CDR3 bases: TGTGCCAGCAGTCCCGGGACTAGCCAACCCGAGACGCAGTATTTT. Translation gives CASSPGTSQPETQYF.

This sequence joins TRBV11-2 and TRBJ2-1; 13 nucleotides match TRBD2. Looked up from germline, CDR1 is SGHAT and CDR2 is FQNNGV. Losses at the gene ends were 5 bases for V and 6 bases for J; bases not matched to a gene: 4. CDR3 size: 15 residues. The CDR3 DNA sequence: TGTGCCAGCAGCCCGACTAGCGGGGGGATCAATGAGCAGTTCTTC. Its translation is CASSPTSGGINEQFF.

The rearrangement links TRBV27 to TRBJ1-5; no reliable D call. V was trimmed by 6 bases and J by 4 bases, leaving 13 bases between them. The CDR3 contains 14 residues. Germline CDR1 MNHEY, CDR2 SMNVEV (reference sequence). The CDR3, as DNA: TGTGCCAGCAGCCAAGGACTGATTAATCAGCCCCAGCATTTT. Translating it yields CASSQGLINQPQHF.

CDR3 amino acids: CASSLTGLTDTQYF. The CDR3 coding sequence is TGTGCCAGCAGCCTGACAGGGTTGACAGATACGCAGTATTTT. The chain carries TRBV7-7 and TRBJ2-3; 7 nucleotides line up with TRBD1. Trimming took 5 bases from V and 3 from J; bases not matched to a gene: 5. CDR1 and CDR2 (germline): SSHAT, FNYEAQ (reference sequence). CDR3 length equals 14 residues.

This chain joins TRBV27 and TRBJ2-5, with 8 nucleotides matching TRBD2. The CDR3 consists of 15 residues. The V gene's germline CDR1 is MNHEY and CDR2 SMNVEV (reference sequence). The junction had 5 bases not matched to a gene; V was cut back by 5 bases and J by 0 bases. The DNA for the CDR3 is TGTGCCAGCAGTACCTTCGGGGGGGACCAAGAGACCCAGTACTTC. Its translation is CASSTFGGDQETQYF.

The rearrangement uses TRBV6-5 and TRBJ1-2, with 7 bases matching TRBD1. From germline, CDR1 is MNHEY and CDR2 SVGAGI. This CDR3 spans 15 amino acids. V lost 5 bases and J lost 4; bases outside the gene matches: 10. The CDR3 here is CASSPPRDSSYGYTF. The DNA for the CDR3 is TGTGCCAGCAGTCCACCCCGGGACAGCTCCTATGGCTACACCTTC.

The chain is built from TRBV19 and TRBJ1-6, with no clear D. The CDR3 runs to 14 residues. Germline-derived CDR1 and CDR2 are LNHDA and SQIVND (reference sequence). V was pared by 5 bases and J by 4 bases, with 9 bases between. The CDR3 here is CASSRSSYNSPLHF. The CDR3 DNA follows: TGTGCCAGTAGTCGGAGTTCTTATAATTCACCCCTCCACTTT.

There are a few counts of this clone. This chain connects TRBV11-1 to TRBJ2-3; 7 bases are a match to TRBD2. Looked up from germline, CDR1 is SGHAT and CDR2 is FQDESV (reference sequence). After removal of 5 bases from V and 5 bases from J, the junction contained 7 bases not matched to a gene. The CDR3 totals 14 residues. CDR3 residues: CASSGGDYGDTQYF. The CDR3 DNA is TGTGCCAGCAGCGGCGGGGACTATGGAGATACGCAGTATTTT.

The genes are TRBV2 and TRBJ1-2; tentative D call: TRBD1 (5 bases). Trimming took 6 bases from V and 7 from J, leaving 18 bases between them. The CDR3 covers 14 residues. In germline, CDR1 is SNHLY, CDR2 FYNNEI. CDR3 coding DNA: TGTGCCAGCAGCTCCCATCCGGGGGAGGGTGGCTACACCTTC. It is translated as CASSSHPGEGGYTF.

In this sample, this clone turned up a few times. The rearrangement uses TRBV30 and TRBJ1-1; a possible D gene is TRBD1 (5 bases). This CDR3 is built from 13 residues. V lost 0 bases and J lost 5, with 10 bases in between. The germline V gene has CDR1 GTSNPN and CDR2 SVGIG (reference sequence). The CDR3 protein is CAWSVLGGTEAFF. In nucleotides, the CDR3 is TGTGCCTGGAGTGTACTGGGGGGGACTGAAGCTTTCTTT.

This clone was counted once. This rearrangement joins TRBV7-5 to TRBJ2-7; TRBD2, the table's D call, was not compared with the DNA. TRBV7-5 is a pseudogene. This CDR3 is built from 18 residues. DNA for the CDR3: TGTGTCAGAAGCGTAGGGGGAACTGGTAGCGGGGGAGACTACGAGCAGTACTTC. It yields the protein CVRSVGGTGSGGDYEQYF.

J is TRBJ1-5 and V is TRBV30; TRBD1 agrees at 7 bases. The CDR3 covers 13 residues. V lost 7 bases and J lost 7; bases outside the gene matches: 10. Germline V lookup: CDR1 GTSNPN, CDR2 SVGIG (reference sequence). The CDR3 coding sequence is TGTGCCTCCGGACAGGTCGAAGACCAGCCCCAGCATTTT. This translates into CASGQVEDQPQHF.

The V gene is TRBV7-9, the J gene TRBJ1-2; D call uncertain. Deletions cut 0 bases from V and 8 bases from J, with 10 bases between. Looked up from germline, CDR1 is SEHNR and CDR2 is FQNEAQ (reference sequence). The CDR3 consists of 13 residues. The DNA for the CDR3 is TGTGCCAGCAGCTTAGCATCGGGAAGCGGCTACACCTTC. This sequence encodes CASSLASGSGYTF.

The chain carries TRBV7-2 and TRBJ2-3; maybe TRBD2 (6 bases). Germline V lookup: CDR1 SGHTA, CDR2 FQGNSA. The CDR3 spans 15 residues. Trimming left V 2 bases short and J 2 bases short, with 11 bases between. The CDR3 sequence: CASSLLGLHTDTQYF. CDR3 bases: TGTGCCAGCAGCTTACTCGGACTACACACAGATACGCAGTATTTT.

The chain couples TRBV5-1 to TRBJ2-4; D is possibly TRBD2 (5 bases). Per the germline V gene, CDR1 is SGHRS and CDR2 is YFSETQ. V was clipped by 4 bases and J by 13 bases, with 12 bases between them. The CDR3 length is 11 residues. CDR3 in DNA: TGCGCCAGCAGCGAGGGTGGGATACAGTACTTC. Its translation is CASSEGGIQYF.